These 31 T cell receptor beta chains were sequenced from one sample in a study of cytomegalovirus exposure and HLA in healthy donors. A multiplex PCR was run with 60 Vbeta primers and 13 Jbeta primers. Here immunoSEQ multiplex PCR was the method, and the copy in TCRdb shows in-frame clones only, minus some. This table has approximately 170,000 clones, 75% to 80% appearing once. The sample was PBMCs. The receptors here all came from a woman between 40 and 55 years old in good health and CMV-seropositive.

This chain connects TRBV18 to TRBJ2-6, with a weak D call TRBD1 (6 bases). Germline CDR1 is KGHSH and CDR2 is LQKENI. Trimming stripped 3 bases from V and 2 bases from J, with 11 bases between. This CDR3 has 16 amino acids. For the CDR3, the DNA is TGTGCCAGCTCACCTGCAGGGGTAGCTGGGGCCAACGTCCTGACTTTC. Encoded protein: CASSPAGVAGANVLTF. Full variable domain (outside the CDR3, taken from reference TRBV18 and TRBJ2-6): NAGVMQNPRHLVRRRGQEARLRCSPMKGHSHVYWYRQLPEEGLKFMVYLQKENIIDESGMPKERFSAEFPKEGPSILRIQQVVRGDSAAYFCASSPAGVAGANVLTFGAGSRLTVL.

In its sample, this clone was seen a few times. This chain uses TRBV7-2 with TRBJ2-7; the match to TRBD1 covers 9 bases. Trimming took 6 bases from V and 4 from J; bases not matched to a gene: 10. The CDR3 extends over 15 amino acids. Germline CDR1 SGHTA, CDR2 FQGNSA. The CDR3 is CASSSSGTGMYEQYF. DNA of the CDR3: TGTGCCAGCAGTTCCTCCGGGACAGGGATGTACGAGCAGTACTTC.

CDR3 region: CASRPGSSYGYTF. Written as DNA, the CDR3 is TGTGCCAGCCGCCCAGGCAGTTCTTATGGCTACACCTTC. The J gene is TRBJ1-2, the V gene TRBV7-2; no firm D call. The V gene lost 8 bases and the J gene lost 5 bases, with 15 bases spanning the gap. Germline-derived CDR1 and CDR2 are SGHTA and FQGNSA. The CDR3 extends over 13 amino acids. The whole variable domain, filled in from reference TRBV7-2 and TRBJ1-2, reads GAGVSQSPSNKVTEKGKDVELRCDPISGHTALYWYRQSLGQGLEFLIYFQGNSAPDKSGLPSDRFSAERTGGSVSTLTIQRTQQEDSAVYLCASRPGSSYGYTFGSGTRLTVV.

The chain uses TRBV19 and TRBJ2-5, with 11 bases lining up with TRBD2. This CDR3 contains 15 residues. Germline CDR1 is LNHDA and CDR2 is SQIVND (reference sequence). With 3 bases clipped from V and 5 bases from J, the junction kept 5 bases outside the gene matches. CDR3 amino acids: CASSISTSGTETQYF. The DNA for the CDR3 is TGTGCCAGTAGTATCTCGACTAGCGGGACGGAGACCCAGTACTTC.

The chain employs TRBV7-9 and TRBJ1-3, with TRBD1 as a possible D gene (6 bases). Trimming cost V 5 bases and J 0 bases, with 20 bases left between them. Germline V lookup: CDR1 SEHNR, CDR2 FQNEAQ (reference sequence). The CDR3 contains 18 residues. CDR3 in DNA: TGTGCCAGCAGCCTACCGACAGGAACTCTCAACTCTGGAAACACCATATATTTT. Translated, it gives CASSLPTGTLNSGNTIYF.

The V call is TRBV7-2, the J call TRBJ2-7; D perhaps matches TRBD1 (5 bases). The V gene's germline CDR1 is SGHTA and CDR2 FQGNSA. V lost 1 base to trimming and J lost 3 bases, with 10 bases between them. The CDR3 loop spans 14 amino acids. CDR3 sequence: CASSLDRQHYEQYF. Written as DNA, the CDR3 is TGTGCCAGCAGCTTAGACCGACAGCACTACGAGCAGTACTTC.

The V and J genes are TRBV10-2 and TRBJ2-5; possible D gene TRBD2, 6 bases. The J call is uncertain, as TRBJ2-7 better fits the DNA end. This CDR3 is built from 15 residues. From germline, CDR1 is WSHSY and CDR2 SAAADI. CDR3 sequence (DNA): TGCGCCAGCAGTGACGCGATAGCGGCGGCCTACGAGCAGTACTTC. Translating it yields CASSDAIAAAYEQYF.

This clone was found once. The rearrangement uses TRBV7-2 and TRBJ1-6; D is perhaps TRBD1 (5 bases). The CDR3 extends over 15 amino acids. Trimming cost V 3 bases and J 14 bases, with 20 bases left between them. Germline-derived CDR1 and CDR2 are SGHTA and FQGNSA. In nucleotides, the CDR3 is TGTGCCAGCAGCTTCGGCGGACATGGCCAATCCACCCTCCACTTT. This codes for CASSFGGHGQSTLHF. Full variable domain (remainder filled in from reference TRBV7-2 and TRBJ1-6): GAGVSQSPSNKVTEKGKDVELRCDPISGHTALYWYRQSLGQGLEFLIYFQGNSAPDKSGLPSDRFSAERTGGSVSTLTIQRTQQEDSAVYLCASSFGGHGQSTLHFGNGTRLTVT.

The genes are TRBV2 and TRBJ2-1; 9 nucleotides agree with TRBD1. V lost 5 bases to trimming and J lost 9 bases; unmatched junction nucleotides: 5. The germline V gene has CDR1 SNHLY and CDR2 FYNNEI. CDR3 length: 13 residues. The CDR3 region is CASSTGQGGEQFF. As DNA, the CDR3 is TGTGCCAGCAGTACGGGACAGGGCGGTGAGCAGTTCTTC.

The genes are TRBV28 and TRBJ2-7, with D perhaps matching TRBD2 (6 bases). The CDR3 loop spans 13 amino acids. Trimming removed 7 bases at V and 0 bases at J, with 10 bases between. CDR1 is MDHEN and CDR2 is SYDVKM in the germline V gene. In nucleotides, the CDR3 is TGTGCCAGCAACCTGGGGGGCTCCTACGAGCAGTACTTC. This sequence encodes CASNLGGSYEQYF. The full variable domain, completed using reference TRBV28 and TRBJ2-7, is DVKVTQSSRYLVKRTGEKVFLECVQDMDHENMFWYRQDPGLGLRLIYFSYDVKMKEKGDIPEGYSVSREKKERFSLILESASTNQTSMYLCASNLGGSYEQYFGPGTRLTVT.

V usage is TRBV10-2 and J usage is TRBJ2-7, with D perhaps TRBD1 (6 bases). Trimming pared 2 bases from V and 5 bases from J, leaving 10 bases between. There are 13 residues in the CDR3. The germline V gene has CDR1 WSHSY and CDR2 SAAADI. For the CDR3, the DNA is TGCGCCAGCAGTGAGACCAAGGGGGACGAGCAGTACTTC. This sequence encodes CASSETKGDEQYF.

Here the CDR3 reads CASSGLAGGRYYEQYF. The CDR3 nucleotides are TGTGCCAGCAGTGGCTTAGCGGGAGGGCGTTACTACGAGCAGTACTTC. The chain has TRBV25-1 and TRBJ2-5; 11 bases agree with TRBD2. The better agreement between TRBJ2-7 and the DNA end casts doubt on the J call. There are 16 residues in the CDR3. Looked up from germline, CDR1 is MGHDK and CDR2 is SYGVNS.

The V call is TRBV6-1, the J call TRBJ2-1; a weak D match, TRBD1 (5 bases). This CDR3 has 15 residues. V dropped 3 bases and J dropped 7 bases, with 16 bases sitting between them. Germline V gives CDR1 MNHNS, CDR2 SASEGT. CDR3 amino acids: CASSEESRGWNEQFF. In DNA, the CDR3 is TGTGCCAGCAGTGAGGAATCTAGGGGTTGGAATGAGCAGTTCTTC.

The chain uses TRBV28 and TRBJ1-2, with 10 bases fitting TRBD1. Germline CDR1 MDHEN, CDR2 SYDVKM. V gave up 5 bases and J gave up 4 bases; unmatched junction bases: 16. This CDR3 has 18 amino acids. Here the CDR3 DNA reads TGTGCCAGCAGTACAGAGGTCGGGACAGGGGAATGGGGCTATGGCTACACCTTC. Translation: CASSTEVGTGEWGYGYTF.

The chain joins TRBV19 to TRBJ1-1; the match to TRBD1 covers 7 bases. Losses at the gene ends were 6 bases for V and 4 bases for J; bases not matched to a gene: 8. This CDR3 is built from 14 residues. CDR1 is LNHDA and CDR2 is SQIVND in the germline V gene (reference sequence). In nucleotides, the CDR3 is TGTGCCAGTAGCGATCCTGACAGGGCCACTGAAGCTTTCTTT. As protein: CASSDPDRATEAFF.

The chain uses TRBV29-1 and TRBJ1-1; D uncertain. The ends were cut back, 0 bases at V and 7 bases at J, with 6 bases in the middle. The CDR3 consists of 11 residues. Looked up from germline, CDR1 is SQVTM and CDR2 is ANQGSEA. The CDR3 here is CSVEDAVEAFF. The CDR3 DNA sequence: TGCAGCGTTGAAGATGCGGTTGAAGCTTTCTTT.

The chain uses TRBV14 and TRBJ2-2; 7 bases are shared with TRBD1. Germline V gives CDR1 SGHDN, CDR2 FVKESK. V gave up 1 base and J gave up 6 bases; unmatched junction bases: 5. The CDR3 consists of 15 residues. The CDR3 protein is CASSQVPGTAGELFF. CDR3 nucleotide sequence: TGTGCCAGCAGCCAAGTTCCCGGGACAGCCGGGGAGCTGTTTTTT.

Of note for this clone: Mismatch with germline at one junction end may stem from a read error. The same CDR3 also results from other DNA sequences found in this sample. CDR3 nucleotides: TGTGCTAGTAGGCGGGGGGGCCTACGGGAAGAGACCCAGTACTTC. The encoded protein is CASRRGGLREETQYF. V is TRBV19 and J is TRBJ2-5, with TRBD2 identical over 9 bases. The CDR3 has 15 residues. The germline gives CDR1 LNHDA, CDR2 SQIVND (reference sequence).

J is TRBJ1-1 and V is TRBV19; 12 bases fit TRBD1. This CDR3 region has 17 residues. Germline V lookup: CDR1 LNHDA, CDR2 SQIVND (reference sequence). V was clipped by 5 bases and J by 2 bases; unmatched bases: 9. The CDR3 DNA follows: TGTGCCAGTAGTCGCGGAGGGACAGGGGGCCAAAACACTGAAGCTTTCTTT. Encoded protein: CASSRGGTGGQNTEAFF.

The table lists this clone with a count of one. The same CDR3 is also encoded by other DNA sequences in this sample. The genes are TRBV30 and TRBJ1-2, with 8 bases lining up with TRBD1. The junction had 3 bases not matched to a gene; V was cut back by 1 base and J by 2 bases. CDR3 length equals 14 residues. CDR1 is GTSNPN and CDR2 is SVGIG in the germline V gene (reference sequence). CDR3 sequence: CAWSGDRGNYGYTF. The CDR3 DNA reads as TGTGCCTGGAGTGGAGACAGGGGAAACTATGGCTACACCTTC.

The chain has TRBV7-9 and TRBJ2-1; 13 bases match TRBD2. This CDR3 region has 17 residues. Germline V CDR1 and CDR2: SEHNR, FQNEAQ (reference sequence). J lost 9 bases, V lost 5 bases, and 13 bases had no gene match. The CDR3 is CASSPAPGTSGIGEQFF. The CDR3 nucleotides read TGTGCCAGCAGCCCCGCACCCGGGACTAGCGGGATTGGTGAGCAGTTCTTC.

The chain combines TRBV6-6 with TRBJ1-6; D gene ambiguous. The germline CDR1 and CDR2 sequences are MNHNY and SVGAGI (reference sequence). There are 14 residues in the CDR3. Trimming shortened V by 0 bases and J by 7 bases, and 7 bases separated the two germline ends. The CDR3 DNA sequence: TGTGCCAGCAGTTACTCGGGCGGGAATTCACCCCTCCACTTT. This sequence encodes CASSYSGGNSPLHF.

The chain carries TRBV9 and TRBJ2-5; 11 bases are shared with TRBD2. V lost 3 bases, J lost 9 bases, and 7 bases stayed unmatched. CDR3 length equals 14 residues. Germline V gene lookup returns CDR1 SGDLS and CDR2 YYNGEE. CDR3 loop: CASSELAGGGAQYF. CDR3 DNA: TGTGCCAGCAGCGAGCTAGCGGGGGGCGGGGCCCAGTACTTC.

This chain connects TRBV5-6 to TRBJ2-2; TRBD1 aligns across 7 bases. The germline V gene encodes CDR1 SGHDT and CDR2 YYEEEE. This CDR3 region has 16 residues. Trimming at V came to 4 bases and at J to 3 bases, leaving 9 bases not matched to a gene. The CDR3: CASSSDRARYTGELFF. CDR3 nucleotides: TGTGCCAGCAGCAGTGACAGGGCACGGTACACCGGGGAGCTGTTTTTT.

This chain connects TRBV5-1 to TRBJ2-1; TRBD1 agrees at 12 bases. Trimming at V came to 7 bases and at J to 8 bases, leaving 7 bases not matched to a gene. This CDR3 comprises 14 residues. The germline gives CDR1 SGHRS, CDR2 YFSETQ. The CDR3 bases are TGCGCCAGCGGCCGGGACAGGGGGCACGATGAGCAGTTCTTC. This codes for CASGRDRGHDEQFF.

This clone was seen just once. This CDR3 is also generated by other DNA sequences in the sample. The chain is built from TRBV29-1 and TRBJ2-2; 7 positions match TRBD2. This CDR3 spans 13 amino acids. With V trimmed by 4 bases and J by 2 bases, 1 base remained unmatched. Looked up from germline, CDR1 is SQVTM and CDR2 is ANQGSEA. CDR3 amino acids: CSVGGGNTGELFF. CDR3 in DNA: TGCAGCGTTGGCGGGGGAAACACCGGGGAGCTGTTTTTT.

V and J are TRBV28 and TRBJ2-7, with D possibly TRBD1 on 5 matching bases. Germline V gives CDR1 MDHEN, CDR2 SYDVKM. The ends were cut back, 3 bases at V and 2 bases at J, with 11 bases in the middle. The CDR3 length is 14 residues. The CDR3 here is CASSLETAPYEQYF. The CDR3 DNA sequence: TGTGCCAGCAGTTTGGAGACAGCCCCCTACGAGCAGTACTTC.

The chain carries TRBV10-3 and TRBJ1-2; D possibly corresponds to TRBD1 (6 bases). The V and J ends lost 0 bases and 7 bases respectively, with 9 bases between them. In germline, CDR1 is ENHRY, CDR2 SYGVKD. There are 13 residues in the CDR3. CDR3 DNA sequence: TGTGCCATCAGTGAGTCAGGGGGTAGTGGCTACACCTTC. Its translation is CAISESGGSGYTF.

This clone showed up just a few times. V gene TRBV30 combines with J gene TRBJ1-2; D is possibly TRBD1 (6 bases). Germline V gives CDR1 GTSNPN, CDR2 SVGIG (reference sequence). The CDR3 has 14 amino acids. V lost 4 bases, J lost 4 bases, and 16 bases lay in between. The CDR3 here is CAWTAGALSYGYTF. The CDR3 DNA reads as TGTGCCTGGACGGCAGGGGCTCTCAGCTATGGCTACACCTTC. The variable domain in full, with the rest retrieved from reference TRBV30 and TRBJ1-2, is SQTIHQWPATLVQPVGSPLSLECTVEGTSNPNLYWYRQAAGRGLQLLFYSVGIGQISSEVPQNLSASRPQDRQFILSSKKLLLSDSGFYLCAWTAGALSYGYTFGSGTRLTVV.

The V call is TRBV2, the J call TRBJ1-5, with D possibly matching TRBD1 (5 bases). CDR1 SNHLY and CDR2 FYNNEI come from the germline V gene. The V end lost 3 bases, the J end lost 1 base, and 19 bases lay between the germline ends. This CDR3 comprises 18 residues. For the CDR3, the DNA is TGTGCCAGCAGTGACGTCGCTCAGGGATTGATAAGCAATCAGCCCCAGCATTTT. Translating gives CASSDVAQGLISNQPQHF.

The rearrangement uses TRBV19 and TRBJ2-3; D remains ambiguous. Germline loops: CDR1 LNHDA, CDR2 SQIVND (reference sequence). Trimming pared 1 base from V and 3 bases from J, leaving 5 bases between. CDR3 size: 13 residues. CDR3 coding DNA: TGTGCCAGTAGTATAGGCGGTACAGATACGCAGTATTTT. It specifies CASSIGGTDTQYF.